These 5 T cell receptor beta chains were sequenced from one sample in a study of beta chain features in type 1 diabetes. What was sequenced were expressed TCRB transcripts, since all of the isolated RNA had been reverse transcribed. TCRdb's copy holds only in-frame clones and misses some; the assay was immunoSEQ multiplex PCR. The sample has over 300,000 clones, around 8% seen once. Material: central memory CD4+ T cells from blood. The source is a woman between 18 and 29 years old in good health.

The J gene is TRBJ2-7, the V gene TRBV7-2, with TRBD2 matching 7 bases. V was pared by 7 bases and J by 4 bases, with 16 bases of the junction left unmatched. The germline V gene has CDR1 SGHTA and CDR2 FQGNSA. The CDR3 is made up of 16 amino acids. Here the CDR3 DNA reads TGTGCCAGCACCCTATGGGCTAGCGGATCTGGTTACGAGCAGTACTTC. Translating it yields CASTLWASGSGYEQYF.

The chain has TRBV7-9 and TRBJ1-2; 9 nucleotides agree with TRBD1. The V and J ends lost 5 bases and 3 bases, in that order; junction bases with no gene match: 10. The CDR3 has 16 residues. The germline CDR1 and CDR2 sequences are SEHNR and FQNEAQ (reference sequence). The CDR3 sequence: CASSNTTTGGDYGYTF. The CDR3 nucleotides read TGTGCCAGCAGCAATACAACGACAGGGGGGGACTATGGCTACACCTTC. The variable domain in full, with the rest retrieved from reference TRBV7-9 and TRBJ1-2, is DTGVSQNPRHKITKRGQNVTFRCDPISEHNRLYWYRQTLGQGPEFLTYFQNEAQLEKSRLLSDRFSAERPKGSFSTLEIQRTEQGDSAMYLCASSNTTTGGDYGYTFGSGTRLTVV.

The CDR3 sequence is CASSLGGSELTEAFF. DNA of the CDR3: TGTGCCAGCAGCTTGGGGGGGTCAGAGCTCACTGAAGCTTTCTTT. The chain employs TRBV5-4 and TRBJ1-1, with a tentative D call TRBD1 (5 bases). Trimming left V 0 bases short and J 4 bases short, with 13 bases between. CDR1 is SGHNT, CDR2 YYREEE, per germline (reference sequence). This CDR3 has 15 amino acids.

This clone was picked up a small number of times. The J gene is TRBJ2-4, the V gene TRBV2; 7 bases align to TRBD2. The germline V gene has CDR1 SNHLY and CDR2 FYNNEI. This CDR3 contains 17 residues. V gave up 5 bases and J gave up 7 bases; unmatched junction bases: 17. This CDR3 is CASSLFPLATLSNIQYF. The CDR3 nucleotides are TGTGCCAGCAGTTTATTTCCACTAGCGACCCTTTCCAACATTCAGTACTTC.

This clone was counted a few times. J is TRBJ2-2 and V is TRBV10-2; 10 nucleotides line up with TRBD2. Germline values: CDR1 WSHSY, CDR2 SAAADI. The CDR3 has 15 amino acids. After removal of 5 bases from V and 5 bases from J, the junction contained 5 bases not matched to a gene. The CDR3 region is CASSRTSGNTGELFF. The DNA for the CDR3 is TGCGCCAGCAGTCGTACTAGCGGGAATACCGGGGAGCTGTTTTTT.